Each of the 26 T cell receptor beta chains below was sequenced from the same sample in a study of blood T cells in healthy people across ages. It was with a sample-barcoded 5' primer and a J-beta primer mix that a second PCR of about 6 to 11 cycles was run. TCRdb processed the 5' RACE reads anew with MiXCR; each CDR3 protein has one entry. This sample has about 730,000 distinct CDR3 sequences, with around 40% found just once. Sequenced material: blood. The receptors here all came from a woman aged 55-70 years in good health.

The sample holds a few counts of this clonotype. The chain has TRBV6-2 or TRBV6-3 and TRBJ2-5; D is unclear. The germline gives CDR1 MNHEY, CDR2 SVGEGT. The V and J ends lost 4 bases and 4 bases respectively, with 7 bases between them. The CDR3 is 12 amino acids. The CDR3 is CASSSTRETQYF. The CDR3 nucleotides are TGTGCCAGCAGTTCCACGAGAGAGACCCAGTACTTC.

CDR3 nucleotide sequence: TGCGCCAGCAGCCAAGATCTGAACCTTAGCAATCAGCCCCAGCATTTT. It encodes CASSQDLNLSNQPQHF. The V call is TRBV4-1, the J call TRBJ1-5; no firm D call. Looked up from germline, CDR1 is MGHRA and CDR2 is YSYEKL. The CDR3 loop spans 16 amino acids. V dropped 0 bases and J dropped 0 bases, with 9 bases sitting between them.

The V gene is TRBV3-1, the J gene TRBJ2-1, with 9 positions matching TRBD2. This CDR3 spans 13 amino acids. Trimming took 1 base from V and 12 from J; bases not matched to a gene: 4. Germline lookup yields CDR1 LGHDT and CDR2 YNNKEL (reference sequence). DNA of the CDR3: TGTGCCAGCAGCCAAGGTCCAGCGGGGGGGCAGTTCTTC. It codes for CASSQGPAGGQFF.

This clonotype was counted at least ten times. One base away lies a much larger clone, so this may be a sequencing read error. This sequence joins TRBV7-2 and TRBJ2-7; no definite D call. With 5 bases removed from V and 7 bases from J, the gap between germline ends came to 15 bases. The CDR3 sequence is 13 residues long. Germline V gene lookup returns CDR1 SGHTA and CDR2 FQGNSA. The CDR3 DNA sequence: TGTGCCAGCAGCCGGAACAGAGATGATGAGCAGTACTTC. Amino acids: CASSRNRDDEQYF.

The rearrangement joins TRBV6-9 to TRBJ2-3; 8 positions match TRBD2. The germline gives CDR1 MNHGY, CDR2 SVAAGI. The CDR3 runs to 17 residues. With V trimmed by 5 bases and J by 3 bases, 13 bases remained unmatched. The CDR3 nucleotides read TGTGCCAGCAGTCACCATCCCCTAGCGGGCAAAACAGATACGCAGTATTTT. Amino acids: CASSHHPLAGKTDTQYF.

Many counts were recorded for this clonotype. This sequence joins TRBV7-8 and TRBJ2-3; a possible D gene is TRBD1 (5 bases). This CDR3 spans 15 amino acids. Per germline, CDR1 SGHVS and CDR2 FQNEAQ. V lost 0 bases and J lost 6, with 13 bases in between. CDR3 amino acids: CASSLAPTVSDTQYF. CDR3 in DNA: TGTGCCAGCAGCTTAGCTCCGACAGTGAGTGATACGCAGTATTTT.

On this clonotype: This clone may be a read error of a much larger clone one base away. The V and J genes are TRBV6-6 and TRBJ2-1; tentative D call: TRBD1 (6 bases). V dropped 7 bases and J dropped 13 bases, with 14 bases sitting between them. This CDR3 contains 11 residues. CDR1 and CDR2 from the germline V gene are MNHNY and SVGAGI (reference sequence). The chain's CDR3 is CASTEGETQFF. The CDR3 DNA sequence: TGTGCCAGCACAGAGGGGGAGACCCAGTTCTTC.

This chain uses TRBV28 with TRBJ1-2; D is ambiguous. V was pared by 6 bases and J by 5 bases, with 13 bases between. Germline values: CDR1 MDHEN, CDR2 SYDVKM. The CDR3 has 13 residues. The CDR3 region has the DNA TGTGCCAGCAGGCCTGCGGCAGGTTATGGCTACACCTTC. Protein: CASRPAAGYGYTF.

This clonotype was recorded a few times. The chain couples TRBV6-5 to TRBJ2-7, with 10 bases lining up with TRBD1. V gave up 0 bases and J gave up 3 bases; unmatched junction bases: 5. CDR3 length: 16 residues. Germline CDR1 is MNHEY and CDR2 is SVGAGI. The CDR3 reads CASSYSRDRGGYEQYF. The DNA for the CDR3 is TGTGCCAGCAGTTACTCTCGGGACAGGGGAGGCTACGAGCAGTACTTC.

On this clonotype itself: A much more abundant neighbour one base away suggests this may be a read error. J is TRBJ2-1 and V is TRBV4-3; maybe TRBD2 (5 bases). The CDR3 totals 16 residues. Germline assignment: CDR1 LGHNA and CDR2 YSLEER. The V end was cut by 1 base, the J end by 5 bases, with 15 bases between. CDR3 sequence (DNA): TGCGCCAGCAGCCAAGTTGTAGCTAGCACGGACAATGAGCAGTTCTTC. Translated, it gives CASSQVVASTDNEQFF.

This clonotype was observed a handful of times. The rearrangement joins TRBV12-3 or TRBV12-4 to TRBJ1-1; the D is unclear. V was trimmed by 8 bases and J by 7 bases, leaving 17 bases between them. CDR3 size: 13 residues. CDR3 sequence reads: CASWAGSAVEAFF. DNA for the CDR3: TGTGCCAGCTGGGCGGGGTCTGCGGTTGAAGCTTTCTTT.

The chain couples TRBV6-4 to TRBJ2-4; D not certain. Germline V gene data show CDR1 as MRHNA and CDR2 as SNTAGT. The CDR3 contains 10 residues. Between the trimmed V and J ends, which lost 8 bases and 8 bases, there was a span of 7 bases. CDR3 sequence: CASRRDIQYF. The CDR3 DNA reads TGTGCCAGCCGACGGGACATTCAGTACTTC.

In its sample, this clonotype was seen a few times. CDR3 sequence reads: CSVTSGVGETQYF. The CDR3 DNA reads TGCAGTGTGACTAGCGGGGTGGGGGAGACCCAGTACTTC. V usage is TRBV20-1 and J usage is TRBJ2-5; 11 bases are shared with TRBD2. Germline CDR1 DFQATT, CDR2 SNEGSKA (reference sequence). The V gene end was trimmed by 7 bases and the J gene end by 5 bases; junction bases not matched to a gene: 6. The length of the CDR3 is 13 residues.

Notes on this clonotype: One base away lies a much larger clone, so this may be a sequencing read error. This rearrangement joins TRBV29-1 to TRBJ2-1; D is undetermined. CDR1 is SQVTM, CDR2 ANQGSEA, per germline. With 4 bases removed from V and 12 bases from J, the gap between germline ends came to 7 bases. The CDR3 length is 9 residues. CDR3 protein: CSVGEGQFF. The CDR3 DNA follows: TGCAGCGTTGGGGAAGGGCAGTTCTTC.

The genes are TRBV7-9 and TRBJ1-2; the match to TRBD1 covers 7 bases. Germline assignment: CDR1 SEHNR and CDR2 FQNEAQ (reference sequence). Trimming cost V 1 base and J 7 bases; bases outside gene matches: 18. This CDR3 region has 18 residues. CDR3 in amino acids: CASSLELIPGQKLSGYTF. The DNA of the CDR3 is TGTGCCAGCAGCTTAGAATTAATACCGGGACAGAAACTTTCTGGCTACACCTTC.

The chain has TRBV30 and TRBJ2-5; no definite D call. V was cut by 4 bases and J by 2 bases, with 8 bases left in between. CDR3 size: 12 residues. The V gene's germline CDR1 is GTSNPN and CDR2 SVGIG (reference sequence). CDR3: CAWTTTQETQYF. The CDR3 DNA follows: TGTGCCTGGACCACCACGCAAGAGACCCAGTACTTC.

This clonotype appeared a few times. The chain has TRBV25-1 and TRBJ2-7, with D possibly matching TRBD2 (5 bases). The CDR3 has 12 residues. V lost 0 bases and J lost 6, with 6 bases in between. Germline CDR1 and CDR2: MGHDK and SYGVNS. The CDR3 nucleotides read TGTGCCAGCAGTGAATATGAGGGCGAGCAGTACTTC. Translation gives CASSEYEGEQYF.

The chain uses TRBV7-3 and TRBJ2-1, with 7 bases lining up with TRBD2. Germline trimming cut 5 bases from V and 0 bases from J; bases unmatched to any gene: 10. The germline gives CDR1 SGHTA, CDR2 FQGTGA. The CDR3 runs to 17 residues. The CDR3 here is CASSPWASGSSYNEQFF. In nucleotides, the CDR3 is TGTGCCAGCAGCCCCTGGGCTAGCGGTAGCTCCTACAATGAGCAGTTCTTC.

On this clonotype itself: Mismatch with germline at one junction end may stem from a read error. CDR3 sequence (DNA): TGTGCCAGCAGTATAGCGGGGTACAATGAGCAGTTCTTC. Translated, it gives CASSIAGYNEQFF. The gene calls are TRBV12-3 or TRBV12-4 and TRBJ2-1, with 8 bases fitting TRBD2. CDR3 length: 13 residues.

The rearrangement uses TRBV3-1 and TRBJ2-1; D is ambiguous. The CDR3 has 12 amino acids. V was clipped by 0 bases and J by 9 bases, with 6 bases between them. Looked up from germline, CDR1 is LGHDT and CDR2 is YNNKEL (reference sequence). CDR3 sequence (DNA): TGTGCCAGCAGCCAAGATGGCTGTGAGCAGTTCTTC. Amino acid sequence: CASSQDGCEQFF.

The rearrangement uses TRBV9 and TRBJ1-1; a possible D gene is TRBD1 (5 bases). Trimming cost V 3 bases and J 1 base, with 10 bases left between them. The V gene's germline CDR1 is SGDLS and CDR2 YYNGEE. The CDR3 has 14 residues. The CDR3 reads CASSGGATNTEAFF. In nucleotides, the CDR3 is TGTGCCAGCAGCGGAGGGGCCACGAACACTGAAGCTTTCTTT. The whole variable domain, filled in from reference TRBV9 and TRBJ1-1, reads DSGVTQTPKHLITATGQRVTLRCSPRSGDLSVYWYQQSLDQGLQFLIQYYNGEERAKGNILERFSAQQFPDLHSELNLSSLELGDSALYFCASSGGATNTEAFFGQGTRLTVV.

This chain connects TRBV19 to TRBJ1-1, with 12 nucleotides matching TRBD1. CDR1 and CDR2 from the germline V gene are LNHDA and SQIVND (reference sequence). The CDR3 spans 16 residues. V was pared by 3 bases and J by 6 bases, with 8 bases of the junction left unmatched. The CDR3 DNA sequence: TGTGCCAGTAGTATTTACGGGACAGGGGGCTCTGCTGAAGCTTTCTTT. This translates into CASSIYGTGGSAEAFF.

V gene TRBV4-3 combines with J gene TRBJ1-2; 9 bases match TRBD1. The CDR3 runs to 18 residues. V lost 0 bases to trimming and J lost 9 bases; unmatched junction nucleotides: 17. Germline CDR1 reads LGHNA; CDR2 reads YSLEER. The CDR3 DNA follows: TGCGCCAGCAGCCAAGACCCTCTTAACCCGACAGGGGGAGGGAGCTACACCTTC. Translated: CASSQDPLNPTGGGSYTF.

The chain uses TRBV28 and TRBJ2-3, with D perhaps TRBD1 (5 bases). Germline V CDR1 and CDR2: MDHEN, SYDVKM. This CDR3 region has 10 residues. The CDR3: CAWGPDTQYF. The CDR3 DNA reads as TGTGCGTGGGGCCCAGATACGCAGTATTTT.

The genes are TRBV6-1 and TRBJ2-1, with a weak D call TRBD1 (5 bases). V lost 7 bases and J lost 4, with 17 bases in between. The CDR3 contains 15 residues. Germline CDR1 and CDR2: MNHNS and SASEGT. The CDR3 nucleotides read TGTGCCAGCATCATTAGTCTGGGGCTTTACAATGAGCAGTTCTTC. Translating gives CASIISLGLYNEQFF.

This chain connects TRBV10-3 to TRBJ2-3; 8 nucleotides align to TRBD2. From germline, CDR1 is ENHRY and CDR2 SYGVKD. V lost 6 bases, J lost 4 bases, and 9 bases stayed unmatched. The CDR3 runs 15 residues. CDR3 bases: TGTGCCATCAGCCGGGGGGGAGTGTCATCAGATACGCAGTATTTT. Its protein product is CAISRGGVSSDTQYF.